Each of the 4 T cell receptor beta chains below was sequenced from the same sample in a study of OX40 agonist ivuxolimab in advanced cancers. Assay: immunoSEQ multiplex PCR; the TCRdb copy retains only in-frame clones and omits some. This sample has tens of thousands of clones, with roughly 89% found just once. The source material was CD4+ or CD8+ T cells sorted from blood, sampled in a trial of the OX40 agonist ivuxolimab. The receptor source for this set is an adult with an advanced solid tumor such as melanoma, head and neck, liver or kidney cancer.

This clone turned up a few times. This chain links TRBV7-9 with TRBJ1-2; D not resolved. The length of the CDR3 is 13 residues. Trimming took 3 bases from V and 8 from J, leaving 13 bases between them. Germline V gives CDR1 SEHNR, CDR2 FQNEAQ (reference sequence). The CDR3 here is CASSFFGEYGYTF. DNA of the CDR3: TGTGCCAGCAGCTTCTTTGGGGAATACGGCTACACCTTC.

This sequence joins TRBV28 and TRBJ2-2; D unclear. CDR3 length: 14 amino acids. Looked up from germline, CDR1 is MDHEN and CDR2 is SYDVKM. V dropped 5 bases and J dropped 8 bases, with 15 bases sitting between them. CDR3: CASSPTSPTGELFF. For the CDR3, the DNA is TGTGCCAGCAGTCCCACGTCCCCCACGGGGGAGCTGTTTTTT.

The J gene is TRBJ2-1, the V gene TRBV9; the match to TRBD2 covers 10 bases. Germline CDR1 is SGDLS and CDR2 is YYNGEE. Unmatched junction bases numbered 15, after V lost 6 bases and J lost 6 bases. This CDR3 comprises 17 residues. As DNA, the CDR3 is TGTGCCAGCACCCCGGAACGTACTAGCGGGATCCTCAATGAGCAGTTCTTC. Its protein is CASTPERTSGILNEQFF.

This clone was detected only a few times. The rearrangement uses TRBV2 and TRBJ2-7, with a possible D match to TRBD2 (6 bases). Trimming cost V 0 bases and J 3 bases, with 12 bases left between them. The CDR3 is 15 amino acids. CDR1 is SNHLY and CDR2 is FYNNEI in the germline V gene. The CDR3 sequence: CASSEAGRGRYEQYF. The CDR3 DNA reads TGTGCCAGCAGTGAAGCGGGGCGGGGTCGCTACGAGCAGTACTTC.